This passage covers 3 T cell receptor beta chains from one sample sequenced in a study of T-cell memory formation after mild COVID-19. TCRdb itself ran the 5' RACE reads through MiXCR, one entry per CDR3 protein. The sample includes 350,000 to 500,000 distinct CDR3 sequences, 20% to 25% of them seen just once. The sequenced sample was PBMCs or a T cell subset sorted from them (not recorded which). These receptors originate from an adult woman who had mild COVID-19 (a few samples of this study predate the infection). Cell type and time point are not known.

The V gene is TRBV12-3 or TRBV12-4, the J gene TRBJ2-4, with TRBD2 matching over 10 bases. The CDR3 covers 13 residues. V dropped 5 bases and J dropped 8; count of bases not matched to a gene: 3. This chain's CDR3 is CASSGSGRDIQYF. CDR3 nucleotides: TGTGCCAGCAGTGGAAGCGGGAGGGACATTCAGTACTTC.

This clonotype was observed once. DNA of the CDR3: TGTGCCAGCTCACCAGGTTGGACTAGCGGGGGGCACACGAAGTTCACAGATACGCAGTATTTT. Residues: CASSPGWTSGGHTKFTDTQYF. This sequence joins TRBV18 and TRBJ2-3; 14 bases match TRBD2. CDR1 KGHSH and CDR2 LQKENI come from the germline V gene. The CDR3 runs 21 residues. With V trimmed by 2 bases and J by 2 bases, 15 bases remained unmatched.

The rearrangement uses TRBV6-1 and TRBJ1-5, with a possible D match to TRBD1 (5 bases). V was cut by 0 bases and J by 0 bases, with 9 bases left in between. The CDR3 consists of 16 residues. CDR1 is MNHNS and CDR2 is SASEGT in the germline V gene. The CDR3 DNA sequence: TGTGCCAGCAGTGAAGCGGGGACCTTTAGCAATCAGCCCCAGCATTTT. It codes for CASSEAGTFSNQPQHF.